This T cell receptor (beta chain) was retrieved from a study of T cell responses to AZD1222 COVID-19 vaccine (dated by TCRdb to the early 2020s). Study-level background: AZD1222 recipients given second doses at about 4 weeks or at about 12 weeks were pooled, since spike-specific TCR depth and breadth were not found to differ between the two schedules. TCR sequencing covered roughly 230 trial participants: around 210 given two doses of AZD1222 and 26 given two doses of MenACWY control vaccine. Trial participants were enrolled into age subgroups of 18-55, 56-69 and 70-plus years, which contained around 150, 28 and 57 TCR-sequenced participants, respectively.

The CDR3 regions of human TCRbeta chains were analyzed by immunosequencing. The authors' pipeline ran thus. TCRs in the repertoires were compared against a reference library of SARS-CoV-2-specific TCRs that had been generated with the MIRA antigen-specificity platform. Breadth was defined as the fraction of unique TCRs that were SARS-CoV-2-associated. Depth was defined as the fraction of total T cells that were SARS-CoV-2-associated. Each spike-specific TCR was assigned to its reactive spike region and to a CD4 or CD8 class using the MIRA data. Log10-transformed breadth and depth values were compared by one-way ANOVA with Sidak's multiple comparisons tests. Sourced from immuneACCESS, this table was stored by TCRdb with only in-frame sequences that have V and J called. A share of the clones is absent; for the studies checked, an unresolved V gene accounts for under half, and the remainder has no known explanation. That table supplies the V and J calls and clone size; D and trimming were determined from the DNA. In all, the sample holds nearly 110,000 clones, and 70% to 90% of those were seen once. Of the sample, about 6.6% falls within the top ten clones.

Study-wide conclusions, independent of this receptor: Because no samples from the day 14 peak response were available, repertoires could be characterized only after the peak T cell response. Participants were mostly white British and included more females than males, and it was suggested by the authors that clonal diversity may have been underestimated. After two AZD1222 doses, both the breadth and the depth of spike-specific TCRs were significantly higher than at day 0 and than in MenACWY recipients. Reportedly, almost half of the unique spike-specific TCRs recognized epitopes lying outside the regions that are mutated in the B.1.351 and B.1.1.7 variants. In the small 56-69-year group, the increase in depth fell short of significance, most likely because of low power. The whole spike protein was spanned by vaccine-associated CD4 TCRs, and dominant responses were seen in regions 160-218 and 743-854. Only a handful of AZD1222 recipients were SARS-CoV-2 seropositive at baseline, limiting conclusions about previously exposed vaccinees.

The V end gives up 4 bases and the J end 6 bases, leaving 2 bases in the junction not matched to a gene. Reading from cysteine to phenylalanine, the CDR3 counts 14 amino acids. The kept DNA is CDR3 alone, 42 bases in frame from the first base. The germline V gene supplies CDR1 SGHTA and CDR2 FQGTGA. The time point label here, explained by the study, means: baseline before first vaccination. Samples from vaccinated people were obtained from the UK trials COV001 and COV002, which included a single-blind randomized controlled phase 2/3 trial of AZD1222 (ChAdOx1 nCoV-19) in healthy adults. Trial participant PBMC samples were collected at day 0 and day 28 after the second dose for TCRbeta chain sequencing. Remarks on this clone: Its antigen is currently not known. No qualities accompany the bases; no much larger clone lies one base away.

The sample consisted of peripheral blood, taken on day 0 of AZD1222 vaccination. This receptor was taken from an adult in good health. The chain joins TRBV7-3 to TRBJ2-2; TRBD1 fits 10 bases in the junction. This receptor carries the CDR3 CASSSGQGAGELFF. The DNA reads TGTGCCAGCAGCTCCGGACAGGGGGCCGGGGAGCTGTTTTTT.